The T cell receptor (beta chain) under discussion was sequenced for a study of neoadjuvant anti-PD-1 for oral cavity cancer. The data were produced by immunoSEQ multiplex PCR, yet TCRdb's version contains in-frame clones alone and is incomplete. This sample yields around 35,000 clones, of which approximately 40% are seen a single time; about 16% belongs to the top ten. Regarding time point: after neoadjuvant nivolumab, at surgical resection. The CDR3 is made up of 14 amino acids. V was clipped by 10 bases and J by 1 base; unmatched bases: 6. CDR1 is SGHRS and CDR2 is YFSETQ in the germline V gene. The V gene is TRBV5-1, the J gene TRBJ1-5; TRBD1 matches at 9 bases. This receptor was taken from a person aged 35-79 years with oral cavity squamous cell carcinoma. The sample in question was tumor tissue, obtained after nivolumab (anti-PD-1) treatment. CDR3 amino acids: CAPGTGRSNQPQHF. In DNA, the CDR3 is TGCGCCCCTGGGACAGGGAGAAGCAATCAGCCCCAGCATTTT.